Sequencing of this TCR beta chain was carried out in a study of cytomegalovirus exposure and HLA in healthy donors. Regarding this clone: What it binds is not known.

The PCR made use of 60 Vbeta and 13 Jbeta primers. Sequencing used immunoSEQ multiplex PCR; TCRdb keeps in-frame clones, though not all of them. The sample yields 200,000 or so clones, roughly 80% seen once. V trimming: 4 bases; J trimming: 5 bases; junction bases outside the gene matches: 3. The germline gives CDR1 MNHEY, CDR2 SVGAGI. The CDR3 contains 16 residues. Study-wide points: An assumption of roughly uniform sequencing depth across donors underlay the presence/absence analyses. The study labeled approximately 150 TCR beta chains cytomegalovirus-associated.

This clonotype originated in a girl aged 2-10 years in good health and CMV-seronegative. The gene calls are TRBV6-5 and TRBJ2-1; 15 bases fit TRBD2. The sample consisted of PBMCs. CDR3 in amino acids: CASSWTSGGANNEQFF. CDR3 DNA: TGTGCCAGCAGTTGGACTAGCGGGGGGGCCAACAATGAGCAGTTCTTC.